This T cell receptor beta chain was profiled in a study of blood T cell repertoires in COVID-19. Losses at the gene ends were 3 bases for V and 8 bases for J; bases not matched to a gene: 8. The germline CDR1 and CDR2 sequences are SEHNR and FQNEAQ (reference sequence). The CDR3 extends over 14 amino acids. Assay: immunoSEQ multiplex PCR; the TCRdb copy retains only in-frame clones and omits some. The table has 150,000 to 200,000 clones, around 80% seen once; the top ten hold around an eighth. This sequence joins TRBV7-9 and TRBJ2-3, with TRBD2 matching 7 bases. The sample comprised peripheral blood. The clonotype comes from a man in his forties or fifties who had recovered from COVID-19. The CDR3 coding sequence is TGTGCCAGCAGCTTGAACTGGGGGGGACCTACGCAGTATTTT. This sequence encodes CASSLNWGGPTQYF.